These 32 T cell receptor beta chains originate from one sample sequenced in a study of blood T cells in healthy people across ages. Next came a second PCR, run for about 6 to 11 cycles, which used a sample-barcoded 5' primer along with a J-beta primer mix. TCRdb fed the 5' RACE reads into MiXCR, producing one record per CDR3 protein. The table has around 2 million distinct CDR3 sequences, roughly two fifths seen once. Sample: blood. Receptors were obtained from a human donor in good health.

The chain uses TRBV10-3 and TRBJ2-3; a possible D gene is TRBD2 (5 bases). V shed 3 bases and J shed 2 bases, with 9 bases lying between them. The CDR3 covers 14 residues. Per the germline V gene, CDR1 is ENHRY and CDR2 is SYGVKD. CDR3 nucleotides: TGTGCCATCAGTGAACGAGGGAACACAGATACGCAGTATTTT. Translating gives CAISERGNTDTQYF.

The sample holds a few counts of this clonotype. This chain links TRBV3-1 with TRBJ1-2; D may be TRBD1 (6 bases). With 3 bases removed from V and 5 bases from J, the gap between germline ends came to 7 bases. Germline V gene lookup returns CDR1 LGHDT and CDR2 YNNKEL (reference sequence). CDR3 length: 12 residues. The DNA of the CDR3 is TGTGCCAGCAGCCAGCAGGGGTATGGCTACACCTTC. Encoded protein: CASSQQGYGYTF.

The table lists this clonotype with a few counts. The chain carries TRBV7-9 and TRBJ2-5; D is possibly TRBD1 (5 bases). In germline, CDR1 is SEHNR, CDR2 FQNEAQ (reference sequence). The ends were cut back, 3 bases at V and 12 bases at J, with 20 bases in the middle. CDR3 size: 14 residues. The CDR3 DNA reads as TGTGCCAGCAGCTTGGATGCAGGGCCGCTACAGAAGTACTTC. It encodes CASSLDAGPLQKYF.

This clonotype was observed many times. The chain couples TRBV9 to TRBJ1-2; D unresolved. Germline CDR1 is SGDLS and CDR2 is YYNGEE. Between the trimmed V and J ends, which lost 3 bases and 0 bases, there was a span of 9 bases. This CDR3 has 14 residues. Written as DNA, the CDR3 is TGTGCCAGCAGCGACGGACCTTCTAACTATGGCTACACCTTC. Translation gives CASSDGPSNYGYTF.

The rearrangement links TRBV12-3 or TRBV12-4 to TRBJ1-5; D is possibly TRBD2 (5 bases). The end of the DNA fits TRBJ2-3 better, so the J call may be wrong. The CDR3 totals 14 residues. Here the CDR3 DNA reads TGTGCCAGCAGTTTCGGGAATAGCAATCAGCCCCAGTATTTT. This codes for CASSFGNSNQPQYF.

The V gene is TRBV7-6, the J gene TRBJ2-7, with D perhaps being TRBD1 or TRBD2 (5 bases each). CDR1 is SGHVS, CDR2 FNYEAQ, per germline. Deletions cut 4 bases from V and 4 bases from J, with 14 bases between. The length of the CDR3 is 14 residues. CDR3 loop: CASSSGYEGYEQYF. Here the CDR3 DNA reads TGTGCCAGCAGCTCCGGATACGAGGGGTACGAGCAGTACTTC.

In its sample, this clonotype was seen a few times. This chain uses TRBV5-6 with TRBJ1-1; D is unresolved. Trimming took 3 bases from V and 4 from J, leaving 13 bases between them. Germline assignment: CDR1 SGHDT and CDR2 YYEEEE. The CDR3 runs to 14 residues. This chain's CDR3 is CASSYPGRGTEAFF. CDR3 sequence (DNA): TGTGCCAGCAGCTACCCCGGACGGGGCACTGAAGCTTTCTTT.

This clonotype was recorded at least ten times. The J gene is TRBJ2-7, the V gene TRBV29-1, with TRBD2 matching over 8 bases. The germline V gene encodes CDR1 SQVTM and CDR2 ANQGSEA. The V and J ends lost 6 bases and 5 bases, in that order; junction bases with no gene match: 12. This CDR3 comprises 14 residues. CDR3 sequence (DNA): TGCAGCGTCGCCGGGGGGGAGATAGGGCACGAGCAGTACTTC. As protein: CSVAGGEIGHEQYF.

A few counts support this clonotype. This chain uses TRBV10-3 with TRBJ1-5; 10 nucleotides match TRBD1. V shed 8 bases, J shed 2 bases, and the junction held 15 bases outside the gene matches. There are 18 residues in the CDR3. CDR1 and CDR2 (germline): ENHRY, SYGVKD. CDR3 in DNA: TGTGCCATCGGCGACCGGGACAGGGGACCCTTACGCAATCAGCCCCAGCATTTT. This codes for CAIGDRDRGPLRNQPQHF.

The chain combines TRBV12-3 or TRBV12-4 with TRBJ2-2; tentatively, D is TRBD1 or TRBD2 (5 bases each). The V end lost 2 bases, the J end lost 7 bases, and 11 bases lay between the germline ends. The CDR3 loop spans 14 amino acids. The CDR3 bases are TGTGCCAGCAGTTTAATGGGGGTAGTCGGGGAGCTGTTTTTT. Protein product: CASSLMGVVGELFF.

The chain couples TRBV3-1 to TRBJ1-2; unclear D gene. This CDR3 has 14 residues. V lost 1 base, J lost 9 bases, and 15 bases lay in between. In germline, CDR1 is LGHDT, CDR2 YNNKEL (reference sequence). For the CDR3, the DNA is TGTGCCAGCAGCCAAGTTGATGGGAGGATGAGCTACACCTTC. Amino acids: CASSQVDGRMSYTF.

The chain carries TRBV20-1 and TRBJ2-1, with TRBD2 matching over 8 bases. In germline, CDR1 is DFQATT, CDR2 SNEGSKA (reference sequence). The CDR3 contains 15 residues. Trimming cost V 8 bases and J 6 bases; bases outside gene matches: 15. For the CDR3, the DNA is TGCAGTCCCACGAAGGCGGGACTAGGTTCCAATGAGCAGTTCTTC. This sequence encodes CSPTKAGLGSNEQFF.

Turning to this clonotype: This may be a read error, as it is one base from a much larger clone. The CDR3 nucleotides are TGTGCCAGCAGCGTAGTGTACAGGCTGTCTGATAACTATGGCTACACCTTC. Amino acid sequence: CASSVVYRLSDNYGYTF. The chain recombines TRBV9 with TRBJ1-2, with TRBD1 as a possible D gene (5 bases). The ends were cut back, 0 bases at V and 1 base at J, with 16 bases in the middle. In germline, CDR1 is SGDLS, CDR2 YYNGEE. The CDR3 covers 17 residues. The variable domain in full, completed from reference TRBV9 and TRBJ1-2, reads DSGVTQTPKHLITATGQRVTLRCSPRSGDLSVYWYQQSLDQGLQFLIQYYNGEERAKGNILERFSAQQFPDLHSELNLSSLELGDSALYFCASSVVYRLSDNYGYTFGSGTRLTVV.

V is TRBV2 and J is TRBJ1-6; 7 bases align to TRBD1. CDR1 SNHLY and CDR2 FYNNEI come from the germline V gene. The V and J ends lost 0 bases and 10 bases, in that order; junction bases with no gene match: 6. The CDR3 has 15 amino acids. The DNA for the CDR3 is TGTGCCAGCAGTGAAGCAGAGACAGGGAGGTCACCCCTCCACTTT. Its translation: CASSEAETGRSPLHF.

For this clonotype: One junction end does not reproduce the germline sequence, and a read error may be involved. The V gene is TRBV12-3 or TRBV12-4, the J gene TRBJ2-5, with 7 positions matching TRBD1. This CDR3 spans 14 amino acids. CDR3 bases: TGTGCCAGCAGTTCCGGGACAGCAACGGAGACCCAGGACTTC. Translation: CASSSGTATETQDF.

The chain has TRBV11-3 and TRBJ2-7; D ambiguous. Trimming pared 6 bases from V and 2 bases from J, leaving 11 bases between. CDR1 is SGHNT, CDR2 YENEEA, per germline. The CDR3 runs 13 residues. This CDR3 is CASSRQTPYEQYF. The CDR3 coding sequence is TGTGCCAGCAGTCGGCAGACCCCCTACGAGCAGTACTTC. Supplemented by reference TRBV11-3 and TRBJ2-7, the full variable domain reads EAGVVQSPRYKIIEKKQPVAFWCNPISGHNTLYWYLQNLGQGPELLIRYENEEAVDDSQLPKDRFSAERLKGVDSTLKIQPAELGDSAVYLCASSRQTPYEQYFGPGTRLTVT.

This clonotype was found a few times. J is TRBJ2-2 and V is TRBV5-6; 9 nucleotides line up with TRBD1. Germline loops: CDR1 SGHDT, CDR2 YYEEEE. The CDR3 is made up of 16 amino acids. Trimming removed 7 bases from V and 4 bases from J; junction bases left unmatched: 11. The CDR3 sequence is CASRDAGTGITGELFF. The CDR3 DNA follows: TGTGCCAGCCGTGATGCCGGGACAGGGATCACCGGGGAGCTGTTTTTT.

The sample holds many counts of this clonotype. The chain carries TRBV7-2 and TRBJ2-7, with D possibly being TRBD1 (5 bases). Germline V gene data show CDR1 as SGHTA and CDR2 as FQGNSA. The germline V and J ends were trimmed by 6 bases and 2 bases, with 11 bases remaining between them. The CDR3 extends over 13 amino acids. Here the CDR3 DNA reads TGTGCCAGCAGTTTACCAGGGACCTACGAGCAGTACTTC. This encodes CASSLPGTYEQYF.

There are a few counts of this clonotype. At one of its ends the junction is not consistent with the germline gene, which may arise from a read error. The V and J genes are TRBV7-7 and TRBJ2-1; 8 nucleotides line up with TRBD2. The CDR3 spans 16 residues. The germline V gene has CDR1 SSHAT and CDR2 FNYEAQ (reference sequence). CDR3 DNA sequence: TGTGCTAGCAGCTTAAACGCTCTAGCGGGCATCGGGGAGCAGTTCTTC. Protein product: CASSLNALAGIGEQFF.

Note on this clonotype: Relative to the germline gene, one junction end is altered; a read error may explain this. The chain employs TRBV29-1 and TRBJ1-2; TRBD1 is a possible D gene (5 bases). Looked up from germline, CDR1 is SQVTM and CDR2 is ANQGSEA. The CDR3 runs to 10 residues. The DNA for the CDR3 is TGCAGCGTTGCGACAGCCGGGCACATCTTC. Protein product: CSVATAGHIF.

In this sample, this clonotype turned up a few times. The chain carries TRBV19 and TRBJ2-4; 8 bases line up with TRBD1. The J call may be in error: the DNA end matches TRBJ2-7 better. This CDR3 has 14 amino acids. Germline V gives CDR1 LNHDA, CDR2 SQIVND (reference sequence). The CDR3 coding sequence is TGTGCCAGTAGTAACCTATCGACAGGGGACGAGCAGTACTTC. It specifies CASSNLSTGDEQYF.

This clonotype was counted at least ten times. V usage is TRBV6-6 and J usage is TRBJ1-6; D may be TRBD1 (5 bases). This CDR3 is built from 15 residues. Germline assignment: CDR1 MNHNY and CDR2 SVGAGI (reference sequence). V was shortened by 8 bases and J by 1 base, with 12 bases between the two germline ends. CDR3 in DNA: TGTGCCAGCGATACATCAGGGTCCTATAATTCACCCCTCCACTTT. Its protein product is CASDTSGSYNSPLHF.

This clonotype was seen ten or more times. The rearrangement joins TRBV7-2 to TRBJ2-4; TRBD1 matches at 8 bases. Losses at the gene ends were 1 base for V and 7 bases for J; bases not matched to a gene: 18. This CDR3 contains 19 residues. CDR1 and CDR2 from the germline V gene are SGHTA and FQGNSA. The DNA of the CDR3 is TGTGCCAGCAGCTTAGACACCGGGACAGGATCGATTGGAAAGAACATTCAGTACTTC. Protein: CASSLDTGTGSIGKNIQYF.

This clonotype showed up just a few times. The chain links TRBV7-2 to TRBJ2-7, with 16 bases identical to TRBD2. Germline V gene sequence: CDR1 SGHTA, CDR2 FQGNSA. There are 19 residues in the CDR3. V dropped 3 bases and J dropped 1; count of bases not matched to a gene: 9. This CDR3 is CASSFRGTSGGEFSYEQYF. The CDR3 DNA reads TGTGCCAGCAGCTTCCGTGGGACTAGCGGGGGGGAGTTTTCCTACGAGCAGTACTTC.

There are a few counts of this clonotype. V and J are TRBV4-1 and TRBJ2-1; 9 bases are a match to TRBD2. V was clipped by 4 bases and J by 4 bases; unmatched bases: 8. CDR3 size: 16 residues. Germline loops: CDR1 MGHRA, CDR2 YSYEKL. The CDR3 DNA reads TGCGCCAGCAGCCCTGGAGTTCTAGCGGGGTACAATGAGCAGTTCTTC. Protein: CASSPGVLAGYNEQFF.

The chain links TRBV7-3 to TRBJ2-1, with D perhaps given as TRBD1 or TRBD2 (5 bases each). In germline, CDR1 is SGHTA, CDR2 FQGTGA. V dropped 1 base and J dropped 0 bases, with 13 bases sitting between them. This CDR3 has 17 amino acids. CDR3 nucleotides: TGTGCCAGCAGCTTAAATCTCGGGGCTACCTCCTACAATGAGCAGTTCTTC. This encodes CASSLNLGATSYNEQFF. Together with reference TRBV7-3 and TRBJ2-1, the CDR3 gives the full variable domain: GAGVSQTPSNKVTEKGKYVELRCDPISGHTALYWYRQSLGQGPEFLIYFQGTGAADDSGLPNDRFFAVRPEGSVSTLKIQRTERGDSAVYLCASSLNLGATSYNEQFFGPGTRLTVL.

This rearrangement joins TRBV7-8 to TRBJ1-1; D is undetermined. Between the trimmed V and J ends, which lost 0 bases and 3 bases, there was a span of 8 bases. The CDR3 spans 14 residues. CDR1 and CDR2 (germline): SGHVS, FQNEAQ. CDR3 loop: CASSLAIGYTEAFF. The CDR3 DNA reads TGTGCCAGCAGCTTAGCGATAGGGTACACTGAAGCTTTCTTT.

This clonotype has only a few counts. Here the CDR3 DNA reads TGTGCCAGCTTCAATCCCGGGACTAGCGGCTACGAGCAGTACTTC. It is translated as CASFNPGTSGYEQYF. V is TRBV7-6 and J is TRBJ2-7, with 11 bases that match TRBD2. V shed 8 bases, J shed 3 bases, and the junction held 9 bases outside the gene matches. This CDR3 comprises 15 residues. In germline, CDR1 is SGHVS, CDR2 FNYEAQ.

V gene TRBV28 combines with J gene TRBJ2-4; D gene unclear. The V end lost 5 bases, the J end lost 0 bases, and 8 bases lay between the germline ends. CDR1 is MDHEN, CDR2 SYDVKM, per germline. The CDR3 is 14 residues long. In nucleotides, the CDR3 is TGTGCCAGCAGTCCCCCCTTAGCCAAAAACATTCAGTACTTC. It is translated as CASSPPLAKNIQYF.

This clonotype was detected ten times or more. This chain connects TRBV6-5 to TRBJ2-1, with a tentative D call TRBD2 (6 bases). Deletions cut 8 bases from V and 0 bases from J, with 8 bases between. This CDR3 has 13 amino acids. Germline loops: CDR1 MNHEY, CDR2 SVGAGI. The CDR3 coding sequence is TGTGCCAGCCGGGGGTACTCCTACAATGAGCAGTTCTTC. Protein product: CASRGYSYNEQFF.

This clonotype was counted only a few times. J is TRBJ1-1 and V is TRBV5-1; TRBD1 aligns across 9 bases. The CDR3 is 15 residues long. The germline gives CDR1 SGHRS, CDR2 YFSETQ. Trimming at V came to 2 bases and at J to 8 bases, leaving 10 bases not matched to a gene. The DNA of the CDR3 is TGCGCCAGCAGCTTTGAAAACAGGGGGCCAGACGAAGCTTTCTTT. Protein product: CASSFENRGPDEAFF.

As to this clonotype: Compared with germline, one end of the junction differs, possibly owing to a read error. V is TRBV5-1 and J is TRBJ1-2; D gene uncertain. Germline-derived CDR1 and CDR2 are SGHRS and YFSETQ. This CDR3 is built from 14 residues. As DNA, the CDR3 is TGCGCCAGCAGCTCACCGGGAATTAACTATGGCCACACCTTC. Its translation is CASSSPGINYGHTF.